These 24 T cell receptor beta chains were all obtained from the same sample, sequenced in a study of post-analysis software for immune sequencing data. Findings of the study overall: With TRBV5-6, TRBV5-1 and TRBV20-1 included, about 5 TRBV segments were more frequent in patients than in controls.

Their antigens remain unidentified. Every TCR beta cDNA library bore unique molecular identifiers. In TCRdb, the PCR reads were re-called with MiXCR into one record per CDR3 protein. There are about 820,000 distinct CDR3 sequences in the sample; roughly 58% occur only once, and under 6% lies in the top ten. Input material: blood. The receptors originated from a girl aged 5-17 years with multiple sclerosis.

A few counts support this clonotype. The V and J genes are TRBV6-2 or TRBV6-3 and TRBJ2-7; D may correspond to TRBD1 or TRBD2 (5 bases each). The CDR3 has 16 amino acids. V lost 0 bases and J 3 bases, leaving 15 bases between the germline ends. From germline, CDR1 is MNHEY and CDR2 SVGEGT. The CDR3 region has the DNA TGTGCCAGCAGTTACTCGGTGGGACGGTACGACTACGAGCAGTACTTC. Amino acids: CASSYSVGRYDYEQYF.

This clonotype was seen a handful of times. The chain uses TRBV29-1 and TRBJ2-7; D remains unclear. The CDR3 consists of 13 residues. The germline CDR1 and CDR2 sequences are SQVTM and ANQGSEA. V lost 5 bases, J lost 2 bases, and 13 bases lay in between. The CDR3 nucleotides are TGCAGCGTTAGATCCCCTGGGGCCTACGAGCAGTACTTC. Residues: CSVRSPGAYEQYF.

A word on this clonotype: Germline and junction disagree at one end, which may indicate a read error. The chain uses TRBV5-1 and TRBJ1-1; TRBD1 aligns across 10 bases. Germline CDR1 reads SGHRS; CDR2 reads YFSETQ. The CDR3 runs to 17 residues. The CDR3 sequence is CTSSLGPAGQGLTEAFF. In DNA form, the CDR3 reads TGCACCAGCAGCTTGGGCCCGGCGGGACAGGGGCTAACTGAAGCTTTCTTT.

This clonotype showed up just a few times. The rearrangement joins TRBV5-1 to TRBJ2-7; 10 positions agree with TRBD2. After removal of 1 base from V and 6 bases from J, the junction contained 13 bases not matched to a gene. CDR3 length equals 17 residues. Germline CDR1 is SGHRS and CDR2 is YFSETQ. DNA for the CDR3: TGCGCCAGCAGCTTGTGGGCCGGGCTAGCGGGAGTAAGCGAGCAGTACTTC. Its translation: CASSLWAGLAGVSEQYF.

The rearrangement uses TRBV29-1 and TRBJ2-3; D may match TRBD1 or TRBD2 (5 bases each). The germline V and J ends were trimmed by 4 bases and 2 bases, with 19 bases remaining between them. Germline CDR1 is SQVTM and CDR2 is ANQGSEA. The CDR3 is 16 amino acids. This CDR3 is CSVGVGAAPHTDTQYF. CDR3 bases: TGCAGCGTTGGGGTCGGGGCGGCTCCTCACACAGATACGCAGTATTTT.

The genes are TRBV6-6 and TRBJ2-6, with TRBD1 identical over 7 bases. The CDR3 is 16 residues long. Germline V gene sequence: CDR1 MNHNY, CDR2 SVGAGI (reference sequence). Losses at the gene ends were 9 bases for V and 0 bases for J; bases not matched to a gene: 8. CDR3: CASRQGPDSGANVLTF. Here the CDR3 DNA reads TGTGCCAGTAGACAGGGTCCCGACTCTGGGGCCAACGTCCTGACTTTC.

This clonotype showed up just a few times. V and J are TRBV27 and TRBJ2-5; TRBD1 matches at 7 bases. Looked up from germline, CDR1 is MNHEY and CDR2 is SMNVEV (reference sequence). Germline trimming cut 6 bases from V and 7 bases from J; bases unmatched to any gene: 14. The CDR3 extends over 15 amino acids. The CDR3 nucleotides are TGTGCCAGCAGCCTGGGAACAGGGGAAGGTGGGACCCAGTACTTC. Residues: CASSLGTGEGGTQYF.

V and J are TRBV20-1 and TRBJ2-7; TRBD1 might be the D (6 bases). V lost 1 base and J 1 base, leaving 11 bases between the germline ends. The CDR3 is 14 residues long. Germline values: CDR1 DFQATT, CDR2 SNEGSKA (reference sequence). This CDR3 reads CSARGQTGSYEQYF. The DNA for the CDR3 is TGCAGTGCTAGAGGTCAAACAGGGTCCTACGAGCAGTACTTC.

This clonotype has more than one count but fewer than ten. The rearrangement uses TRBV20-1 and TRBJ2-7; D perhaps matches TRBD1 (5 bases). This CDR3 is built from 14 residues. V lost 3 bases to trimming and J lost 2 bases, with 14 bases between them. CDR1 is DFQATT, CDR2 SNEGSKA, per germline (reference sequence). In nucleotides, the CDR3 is TGCAGTGCTAGTCAACAGGCCTTTACCTACGAGCAGTACTTC. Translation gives CSASQQAFTYEQYF.

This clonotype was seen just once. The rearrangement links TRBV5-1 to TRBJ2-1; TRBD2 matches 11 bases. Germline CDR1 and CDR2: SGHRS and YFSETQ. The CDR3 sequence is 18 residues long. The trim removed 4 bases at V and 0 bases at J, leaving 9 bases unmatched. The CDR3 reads CASSPWTSGRSSYNEQFF. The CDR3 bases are TGCGCCAGCAGCCCCTGGACTAGCGGGCGTAGCTCCTACAATGAGCAGTTCTTC. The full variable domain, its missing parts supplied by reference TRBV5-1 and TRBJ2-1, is KAGVTQTPRYLIKTRGQQVTLSCSPISGHRSVSWYQQTPGQGLQFLFEYFSETQRNKGNFPGRFSGRQFSNSRSEMNVSTLELGDSALYLCASSPWTSGRSSYNEQFFGPGTRLTVL.

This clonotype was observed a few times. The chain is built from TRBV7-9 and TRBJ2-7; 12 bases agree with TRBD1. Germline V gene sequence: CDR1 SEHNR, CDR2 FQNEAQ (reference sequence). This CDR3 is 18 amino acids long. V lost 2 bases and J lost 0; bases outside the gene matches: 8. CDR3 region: CASSLPGQGARSSYEQYF. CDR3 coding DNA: TGTGCCAGCAGCTTACCGGGACAGGGGGCGAGGAGCTCCTACGAGCAGTACTTC.

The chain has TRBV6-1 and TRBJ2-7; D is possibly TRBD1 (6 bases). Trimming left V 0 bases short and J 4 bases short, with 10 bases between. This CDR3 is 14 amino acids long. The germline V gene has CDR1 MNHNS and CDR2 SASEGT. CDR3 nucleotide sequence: TGTGCCAGCAGTGAAGCCACAGGGAATTACGAGCAGTACTTC. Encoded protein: CASSEATGNYEQYF.

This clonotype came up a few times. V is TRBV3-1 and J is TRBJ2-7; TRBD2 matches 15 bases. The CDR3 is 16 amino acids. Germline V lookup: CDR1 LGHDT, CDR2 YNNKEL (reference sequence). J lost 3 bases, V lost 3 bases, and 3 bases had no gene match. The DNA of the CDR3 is TGTGCCAGCAGCCACCCGGGACTAGCGGGAGGCTACGAGCAGTACTTC. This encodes CASSHPGLAGGYEQYF.

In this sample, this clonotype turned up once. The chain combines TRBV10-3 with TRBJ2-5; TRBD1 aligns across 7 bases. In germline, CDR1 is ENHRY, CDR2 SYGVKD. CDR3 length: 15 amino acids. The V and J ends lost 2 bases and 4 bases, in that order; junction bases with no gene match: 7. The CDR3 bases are TGTGCCATCAGTGAGCCGGGACAGTCTTCAGAGACCCAGTACTTC. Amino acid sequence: CAISEPGQSSETQYF.

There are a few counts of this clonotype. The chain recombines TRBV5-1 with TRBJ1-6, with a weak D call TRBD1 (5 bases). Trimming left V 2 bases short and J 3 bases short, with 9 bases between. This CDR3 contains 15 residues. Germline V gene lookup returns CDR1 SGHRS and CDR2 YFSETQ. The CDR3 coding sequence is TGCGCCAGCAGCTTCCAGGGTCTCTATAATTCACCCCTCCACTTT. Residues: CASSFQGLYNSPLHF. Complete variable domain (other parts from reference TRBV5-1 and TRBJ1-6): KAGVTQTPRYLIKTRGQQVTLSCSPISGHRSVSWYQQTPGQGLQFLFEYFSETQRNKGNFPGRFSGRQFSNSRSEMNVSTLELGDSALYLCASSFQGLYNSPLHFGNGTRLTVT.

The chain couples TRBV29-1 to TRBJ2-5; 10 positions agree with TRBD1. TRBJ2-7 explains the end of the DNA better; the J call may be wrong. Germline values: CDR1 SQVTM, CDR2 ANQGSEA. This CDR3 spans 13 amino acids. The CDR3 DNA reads TGCAGCGCTCGGGACAGGGGTTACGGCGAGCAGTACTTC. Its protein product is CSARDRGYGEQYF.

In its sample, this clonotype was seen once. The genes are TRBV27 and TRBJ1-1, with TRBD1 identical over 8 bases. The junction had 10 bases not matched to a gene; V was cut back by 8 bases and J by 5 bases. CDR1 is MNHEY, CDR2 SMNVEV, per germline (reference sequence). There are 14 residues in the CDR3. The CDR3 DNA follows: TGTGCCAGCTCTCCCTCAGGGGGCGGTACTGAAGCTTTCTTT. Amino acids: CASSPSGGGTEAFF.

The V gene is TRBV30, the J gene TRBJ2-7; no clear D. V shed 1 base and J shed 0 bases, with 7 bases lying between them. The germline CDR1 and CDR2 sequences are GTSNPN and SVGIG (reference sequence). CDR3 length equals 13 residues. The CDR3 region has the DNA TGTGCCTGGAGTGGTAGGCCCTCCTACGAGCAGTACTTC. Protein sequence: CAWSGRPSYEQYF.

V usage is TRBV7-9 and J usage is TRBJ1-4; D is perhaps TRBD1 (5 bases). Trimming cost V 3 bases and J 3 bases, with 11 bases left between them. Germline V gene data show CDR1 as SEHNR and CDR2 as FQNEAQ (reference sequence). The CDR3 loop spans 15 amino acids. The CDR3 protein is CASSLGGNSNEKLFF. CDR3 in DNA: TGTGCCAGCAGCTTGGGGGGGAACTCTAATGAAAAACTGTTTTTT.

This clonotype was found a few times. CDR3 DNA sequence: TGCAGCGTTGGGGCTCCGGGGGCGGGAGGCTACACCTTC. Its protein product is CSVGAPGAGGYTF. This chain uses TRBV29-1 with TRBJ1-2; a possible D gene is TRBD1 (6 bases). From germline, CDR1 is SQVTM and CDR2 ANQGSEA. Between the trimmed V and J ends, which lost 4 bases and 8 bases, there was a span of 17 bases. The CDR3 runs to 13 residues.

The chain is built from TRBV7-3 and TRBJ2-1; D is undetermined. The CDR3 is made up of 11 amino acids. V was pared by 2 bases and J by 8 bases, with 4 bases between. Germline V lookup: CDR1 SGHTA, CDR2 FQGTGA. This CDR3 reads CASSLYHEQFF. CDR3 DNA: TGTGCCAGCAGCTTATACCATGAGCAGTTCTTC.

CDR3 sequence: CSASRSPPYEQYF. The CDR3 DNA is TGCAGTGCTAGCCGGAGCCCCCCATACGAGCAGTACTTC. This sequence joins TRBV20-1 and TRBJ2-7; the D is unclear. This CDR3 has 13 amino acids. The V gene lost 3 bases and the J gene lost 4 bases, with 13 bases spanning the gap. Germline CDR1 DFQATT, CDR2 SNEGSKA (reference sequence).

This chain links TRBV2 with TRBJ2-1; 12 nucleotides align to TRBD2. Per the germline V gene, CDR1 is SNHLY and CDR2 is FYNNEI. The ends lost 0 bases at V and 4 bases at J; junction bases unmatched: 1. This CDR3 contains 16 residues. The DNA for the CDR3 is TGTGCCAGCAGTGAAGCCGGGACTAGCGGGTACAATGAGCAGTTCTTC. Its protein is CASSEAGTSGYNEQFF.

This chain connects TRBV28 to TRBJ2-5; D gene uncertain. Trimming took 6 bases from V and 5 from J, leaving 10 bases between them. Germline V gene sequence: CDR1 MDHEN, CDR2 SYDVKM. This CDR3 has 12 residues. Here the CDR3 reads CASSASLETQYF. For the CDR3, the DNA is TGTGCCAGCAGCGCTTCCTTGGAGACCCAGTACTTC.